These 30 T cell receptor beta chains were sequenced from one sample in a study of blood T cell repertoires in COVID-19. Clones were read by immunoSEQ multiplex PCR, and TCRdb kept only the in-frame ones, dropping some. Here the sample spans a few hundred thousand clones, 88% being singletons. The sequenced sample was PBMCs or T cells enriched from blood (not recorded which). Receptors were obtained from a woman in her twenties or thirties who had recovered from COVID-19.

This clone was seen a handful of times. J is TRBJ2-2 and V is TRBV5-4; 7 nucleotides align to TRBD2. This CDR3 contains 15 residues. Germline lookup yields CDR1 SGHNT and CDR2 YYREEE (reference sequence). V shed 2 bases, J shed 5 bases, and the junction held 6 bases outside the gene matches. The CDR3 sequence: CASSFLGSGTGELFF. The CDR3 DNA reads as TGTGCCAGCAGCTTTTTGGGTAGCGGGACCGGGGAGCTGTTTTTT.

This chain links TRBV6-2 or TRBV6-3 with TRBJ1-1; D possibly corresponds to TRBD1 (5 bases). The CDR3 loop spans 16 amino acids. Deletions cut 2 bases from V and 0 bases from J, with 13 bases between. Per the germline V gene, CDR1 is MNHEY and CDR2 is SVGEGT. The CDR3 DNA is TGTGCCAGCAGTTACGCGCAGGGTGGTCTGAACACTGAAGCTTTCTTT. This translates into CASSYAQGGLNTEAFF.

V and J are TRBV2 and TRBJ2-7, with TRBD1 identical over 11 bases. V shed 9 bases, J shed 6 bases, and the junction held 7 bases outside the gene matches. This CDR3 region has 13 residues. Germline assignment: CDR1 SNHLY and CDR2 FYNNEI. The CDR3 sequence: CARGDRGSVEQYF. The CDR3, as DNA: TGTGCCAGAGGGGACAGGGGGTCTGTCGAGCAGTACTTC.

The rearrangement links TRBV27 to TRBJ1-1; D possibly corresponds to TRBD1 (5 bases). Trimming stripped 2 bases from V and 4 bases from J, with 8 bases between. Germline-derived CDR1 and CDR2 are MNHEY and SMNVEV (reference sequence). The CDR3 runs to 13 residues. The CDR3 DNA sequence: TGTGCCAGCAGTTTAGGAGGGGCCACTGAAGCTTTCTTT. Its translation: CASSLGGATEAFF.

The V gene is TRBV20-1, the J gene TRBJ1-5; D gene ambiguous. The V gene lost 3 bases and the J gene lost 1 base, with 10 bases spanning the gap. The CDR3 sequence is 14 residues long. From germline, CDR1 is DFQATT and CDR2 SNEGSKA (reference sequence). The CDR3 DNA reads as TGCAGTGCTAGTGAGGGCCTGAGCAATCAGCCCCAGCATTTT. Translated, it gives CSASEGLSNQPQHF.

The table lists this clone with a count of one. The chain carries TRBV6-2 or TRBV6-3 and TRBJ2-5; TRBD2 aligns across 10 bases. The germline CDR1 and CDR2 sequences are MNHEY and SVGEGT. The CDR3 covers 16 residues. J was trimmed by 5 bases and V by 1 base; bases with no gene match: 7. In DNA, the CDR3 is TGTGCCAGCAGTTACTTCCTAGCGGGGGCCCGGGAGACCCAGTACTTC. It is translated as CASSYFLAGARETQYF.

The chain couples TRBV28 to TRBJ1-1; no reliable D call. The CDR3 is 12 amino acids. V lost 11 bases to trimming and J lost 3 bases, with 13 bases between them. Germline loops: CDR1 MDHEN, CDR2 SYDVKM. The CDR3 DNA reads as TGTGCCGCCGAGAGCGGGTACACTGAAGCTTTCTTT. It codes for CAAESGYTEAFF. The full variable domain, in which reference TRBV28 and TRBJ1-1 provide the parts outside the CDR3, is DVKVTQSSRYLVKRTGEKVFLECVQDMDHENMFWYRQDPGLGLRLIYFSYDVKMKEKGDIPEGYSVSREKKERFSLILESASTNQTSMYLCAAESGYTEAFFGQGTRLTVV.

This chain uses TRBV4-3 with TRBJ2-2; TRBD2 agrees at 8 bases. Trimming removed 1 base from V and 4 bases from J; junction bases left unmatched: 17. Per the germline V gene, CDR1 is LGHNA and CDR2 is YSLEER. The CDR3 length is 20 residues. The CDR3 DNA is TGCGCCAGCAGCCAAGGAGATCGGCCGAGCGGGGGTGGAAGCACCGGGGAGCTGTTTTTT. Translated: CASSQGDRPSGGGSTGELFF.

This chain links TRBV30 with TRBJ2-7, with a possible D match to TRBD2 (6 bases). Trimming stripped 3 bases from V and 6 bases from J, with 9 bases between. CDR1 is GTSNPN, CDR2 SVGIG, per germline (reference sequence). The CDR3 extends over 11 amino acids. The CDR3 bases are TGTGCCTGGAGAAAGGGAGGCGAGCAGTACTTC. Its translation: CAWRKGGEQYF.

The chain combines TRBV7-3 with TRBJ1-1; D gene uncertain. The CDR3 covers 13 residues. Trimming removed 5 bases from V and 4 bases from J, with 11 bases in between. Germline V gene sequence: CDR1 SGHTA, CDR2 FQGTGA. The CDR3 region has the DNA TGTGCCAGCAGCCCCCAGGTTCGCACTGAAGCTTTCTTT. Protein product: CASSPQVRTEAFF.

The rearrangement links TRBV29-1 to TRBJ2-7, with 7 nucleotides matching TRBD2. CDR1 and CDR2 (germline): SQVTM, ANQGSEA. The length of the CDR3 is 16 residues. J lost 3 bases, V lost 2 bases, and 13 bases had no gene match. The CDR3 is CSVEQDEGGRLYEQYF. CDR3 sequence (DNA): TGCAGCGTTGAACAAGACGAGGGCGGGAGACTCTACGAGCAGTACTTC.

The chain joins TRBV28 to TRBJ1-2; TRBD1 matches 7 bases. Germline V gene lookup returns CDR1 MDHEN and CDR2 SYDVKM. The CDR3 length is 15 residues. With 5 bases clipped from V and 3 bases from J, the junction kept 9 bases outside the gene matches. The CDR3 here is CASSAGQAGYYGYTF. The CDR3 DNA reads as TGTGCCAGCAGTGCCGGACAGGCTGGTTACTATGGCTACACCTTC.

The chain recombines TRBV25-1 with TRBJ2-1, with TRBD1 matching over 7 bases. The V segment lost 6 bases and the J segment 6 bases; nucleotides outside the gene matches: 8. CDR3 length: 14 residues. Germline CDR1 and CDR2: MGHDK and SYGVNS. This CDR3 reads CASRTTGTVNEQFF. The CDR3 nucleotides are TGTGCCAGCAGAACTACCGGGACAGTCAATGAGCAGTTCTTC.

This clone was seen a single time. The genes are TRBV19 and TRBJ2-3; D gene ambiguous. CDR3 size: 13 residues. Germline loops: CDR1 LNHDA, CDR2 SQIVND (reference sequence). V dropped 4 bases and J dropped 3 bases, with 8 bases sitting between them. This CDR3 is CASSTRFTDTQYF. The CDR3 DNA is TGTGCCAGTAGTACCAGGTTTACAGATACGCAGTATTTT. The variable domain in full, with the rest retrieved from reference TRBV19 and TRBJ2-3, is DGGITQSPKYLFRKEGQNVTLSCEQNLNHDAMYWYRQDPGQGLRLIYYSQIVNDFQKGDIAEGYSVSREKKESFPLTVTSAQKNPTAFYLCASSTRFTDTQYFGPGTRLTVL.

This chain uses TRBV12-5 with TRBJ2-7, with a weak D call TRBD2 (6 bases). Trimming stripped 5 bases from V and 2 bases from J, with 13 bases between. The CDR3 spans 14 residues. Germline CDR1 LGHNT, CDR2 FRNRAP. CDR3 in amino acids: CASGTSRAPYEQYF. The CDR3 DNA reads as TGTGCTAGTGGTACTAGCCGGGCCCCCTACGAGCAGTACTTC.

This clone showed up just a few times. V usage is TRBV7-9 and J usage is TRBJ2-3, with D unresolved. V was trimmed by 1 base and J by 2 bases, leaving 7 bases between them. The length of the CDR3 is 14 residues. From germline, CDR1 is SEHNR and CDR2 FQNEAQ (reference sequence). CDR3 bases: TGTGCCAGCAGCTTAGGGGCTCCCACAGATACGCAGTATTTT. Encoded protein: CASSLGAPTDTQYF.

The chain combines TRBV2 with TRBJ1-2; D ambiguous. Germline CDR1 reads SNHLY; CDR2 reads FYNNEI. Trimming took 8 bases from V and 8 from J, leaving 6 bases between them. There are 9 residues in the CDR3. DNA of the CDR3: TGTGCCAGCTCAATCGGCTACACCTTC. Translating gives CASSIGYTF.

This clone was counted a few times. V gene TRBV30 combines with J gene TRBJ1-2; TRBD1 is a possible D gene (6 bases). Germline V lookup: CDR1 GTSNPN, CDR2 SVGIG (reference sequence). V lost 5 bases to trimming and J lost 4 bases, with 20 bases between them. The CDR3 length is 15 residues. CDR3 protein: CAWGRGGASPYGYTF. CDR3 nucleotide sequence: TGTGCCTGGGGCCGTGGGGGGGCTAGCCCCTATGGCTACACCTTC.

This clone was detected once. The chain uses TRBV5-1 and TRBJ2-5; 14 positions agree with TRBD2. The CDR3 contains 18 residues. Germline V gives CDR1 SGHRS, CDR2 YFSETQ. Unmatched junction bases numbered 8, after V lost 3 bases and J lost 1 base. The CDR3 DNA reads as TGCGCCAGCAGCTCCGGACTAGCGGGAGGCCACGTCCAAGAGACCCAGTACTTC. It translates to CASSSGLAGGHVQETQYF.

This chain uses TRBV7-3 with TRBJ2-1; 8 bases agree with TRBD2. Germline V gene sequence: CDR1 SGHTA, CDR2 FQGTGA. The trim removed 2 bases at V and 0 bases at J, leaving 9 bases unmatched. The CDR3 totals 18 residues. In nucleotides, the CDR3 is TGTGCCAGCAGCTTATGGGGTCGACTAGCGAGCTCCTACAATGAGCAGTTCTTC. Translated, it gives CASSLWGRLASSYNEQFF.

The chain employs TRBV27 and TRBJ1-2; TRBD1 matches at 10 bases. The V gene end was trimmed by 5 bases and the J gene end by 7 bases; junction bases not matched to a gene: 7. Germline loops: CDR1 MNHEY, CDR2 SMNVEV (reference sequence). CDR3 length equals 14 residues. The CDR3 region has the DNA TGTGCCAGCAGTCCCGGACAGGGGGTTGGTGGCTACACCTTC. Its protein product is CASSPGQGVGGYTF.

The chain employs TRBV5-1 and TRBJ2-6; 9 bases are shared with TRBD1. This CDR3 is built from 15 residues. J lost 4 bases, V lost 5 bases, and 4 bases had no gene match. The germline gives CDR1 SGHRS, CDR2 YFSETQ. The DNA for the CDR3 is TGCGCCAGCAGTCGGGACAGGGCGGGGGCCAACGTCCTGACTTTC. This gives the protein CASSRDRAGANVLTF.

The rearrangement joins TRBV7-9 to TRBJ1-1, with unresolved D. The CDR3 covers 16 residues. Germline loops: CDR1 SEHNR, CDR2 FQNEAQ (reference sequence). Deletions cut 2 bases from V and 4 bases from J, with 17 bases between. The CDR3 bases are TGTGCCAGCAGCTTACCCAATTCATACCCCAGCACTGAAGCTTTCTTT. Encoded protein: CASSLPNSYPSTEAFF.

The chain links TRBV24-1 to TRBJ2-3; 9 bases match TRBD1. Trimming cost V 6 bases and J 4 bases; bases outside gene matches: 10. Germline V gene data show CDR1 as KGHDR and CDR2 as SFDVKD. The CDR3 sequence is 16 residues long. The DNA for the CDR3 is TGTGCCACCAGTAGACTGGAGGGACAGGGCCCAGATACGCAGTATTTT. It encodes CATSRLEGQGPDTQYF.

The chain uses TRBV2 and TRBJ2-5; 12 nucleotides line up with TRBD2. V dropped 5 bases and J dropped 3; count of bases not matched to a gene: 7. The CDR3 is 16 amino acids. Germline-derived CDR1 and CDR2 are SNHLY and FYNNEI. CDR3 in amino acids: CASSFGLAGRKETQYF. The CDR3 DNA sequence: TGTGCCAGCAGTTTCGGACTAGCGGGGAGAAAAGAGACCCAGTACTTC.

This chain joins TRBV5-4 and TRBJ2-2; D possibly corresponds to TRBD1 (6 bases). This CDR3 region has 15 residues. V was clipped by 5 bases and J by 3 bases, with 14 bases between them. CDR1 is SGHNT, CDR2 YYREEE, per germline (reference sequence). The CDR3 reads CASSMSSGDTGELFF. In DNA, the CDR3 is TGTGCCAGCAGTATGAGTTCAGGGGACACCGGGGAGCTGTTTTTT.

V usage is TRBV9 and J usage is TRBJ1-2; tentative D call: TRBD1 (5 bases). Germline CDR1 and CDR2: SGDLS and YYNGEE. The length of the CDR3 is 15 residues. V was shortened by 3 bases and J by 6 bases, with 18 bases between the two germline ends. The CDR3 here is CASSAQGHPRNGYTF. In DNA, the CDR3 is TGTGCCAGCAGCGCCCAAGGACATCCTCGGAATGGCTACACCTTC.

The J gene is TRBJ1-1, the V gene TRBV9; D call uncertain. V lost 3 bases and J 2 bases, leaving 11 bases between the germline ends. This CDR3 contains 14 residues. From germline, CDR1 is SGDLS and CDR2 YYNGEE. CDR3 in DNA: TGTGCCAGCAGCGCAGCGGGAGTCAACACTGAAGCTTTCTTT. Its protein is CASSAAGVNTEAFF.

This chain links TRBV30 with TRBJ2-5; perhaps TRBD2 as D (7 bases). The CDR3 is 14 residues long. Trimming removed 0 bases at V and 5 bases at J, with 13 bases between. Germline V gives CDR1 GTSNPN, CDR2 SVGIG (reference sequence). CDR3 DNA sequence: TGTGCCTGGAGTGTAGGGGGGGCTAGCGAGACCCAGTACTTC. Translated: CAWSVGGASETQYF.

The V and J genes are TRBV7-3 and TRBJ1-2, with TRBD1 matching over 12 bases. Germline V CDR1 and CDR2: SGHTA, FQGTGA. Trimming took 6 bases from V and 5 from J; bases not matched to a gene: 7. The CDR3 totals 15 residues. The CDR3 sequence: CASRPGQGAVYGYTF. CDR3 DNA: TGTGCCAGCAGACCGGGACAGGGGGCTGTGTATGGCTACACCTTC.